These 7 T cell receptor beta chains originate from one sample sequenced in a study of human T cells and chemical hapten exposure. TCRdb fed the RACE reads into MiXCR, producing one record per CDR3 protein. The sample lists about 400,000 distinct CDR3 sequences; about 6% were seen once. Time point reported: patch test 2, 6 weeks after DPC sensitization. The sample's treatment: therapeutic diphenylcyclopropenone sensitization with weekly scalp DPC. The sequenced sample was whole blood, obtained in connection with sensitization to the hapten diphenylcyclopropenone (DPC). These receptors were obtained from a woman aged 18-35 years with alopecia areata. Some clones in this sample may be carry-over from other donors' samples.

Regarding this clonotype: A much larger clonotype is one base distant, so this may be a read error. This chain uses TRBV2 with TRBJ1-6; tentative D call: TRBD1 (6 bases). V lost 6 bases, J lost 0 bases, and 12 bases lay in between. Germline V gene lookup returns CDR1 SNHLY and CDR2 FYNNEI. The CDR3 is 16 amino acids. In DNA, the CDR3 is TGTGCCAGCAGACGACAGGCCCCCTCCTATAATTCACCCCTCCACTTT. Its translation: CASRRQAPSYNSPLHF.

V and J are TRBV2 and TRBJ1-2, with a possible D match to TRBD1 (6 bases). Trimming cost V 8 bases and J 0 bases, with 13 bases left between them. The germline V gene encodes CDR1 SNHLY and CDR2 FYNNEI. The CDR3 covers 14 residues. The CDR3 spells CASFLGGANYGYTF. The CDR3 region has the DNA TGTGCCAGCTTCCTAGGGGGAGCTAACTATGGCTACACCTTC.

This clonotype was recorded at least ten times. The J gene is TRBJ1-4, the V gene TRBV7-2; D may be TRBD1 (6 bases). Trimming cost V 6 bases and J 4 bases, with 9 bases left between them. CDR1 is SGHTA, CDR2 FQGNSA, per germline. The CDR3 consists of 13 residues. The CDR3 sequence: CASRGQYNEKLFF. Here the CDR3 DNA reads TGTGCCAGCAGAGGACAGTATAATGAAAAACTGTTTTTT.

This clonotype was counted ten times or more. V gene TRBV6-2 or TRBV6-3 combines with J gene TRBJ1-5; 8 bases fit TRBD1. Losses at the gene ends were 5 bases for V and 5 bases for J; bases not matched to a gene: 5. Looked up from germline, CDR1 is MNHEY and CDR2 is SVGEGT. The length of the CDR3 is 14 residues. Written as DNA, the CDR3 is TGTGCCAGCAGTCCCGACAGGGGTTATCAGCCCCAGCATTTT. Its translation: CASSPDRGYQPQHF.

This clonotype was counted at least ten times. The gene calls are TRBV7-2 and TRBJ2-2, with D uncertain. In germline, CDR1 is SGHTA, CDR2 FQGNSA. This CDR3 comprises 15 residues. V shed 1 base and J shed 2 bases, with 8 bases lying between them. The CDR3 DNA is TGTGCCAGCAGCTTAGGACTCTTCAACACCGGGGAGCTGTTTTTT. It specifies CASSLGLFNTGELFF. Combining the CDR3 with reference TRBV7-2 and TRBJ2-2 gives the whole variable domain GAGVSQSPSNKVTEKGKDVELRCDPISGHTALYWYRQSLGQGLEFLIYFQGNSAPDKSGLPSDRFSAERTGGSVSTLTIQRTQQEDSAVYLCASSLGLFNTGELFFGEGSRLTVL.

The CDR3 sequence: CASSYSIQGTNYGYTF. CDR3 sequence (DNA): TGTGCCAGCAGTTACTCGATCCAGGGTACTAACTATGGCTACACCTTC. V usage is TRBV6-6 and J usage is TRBJ1-2, with a tentative D call TRBD1 (5 bases). V shed 0 bases and J shed 0 bases, with 11 bases lying between them. CDR1 is MNHNY, CDR2 SVGAGI, per germline (reference sequence). The CDR3 sequence is 16 residues long.

This sequence joins TRBV12-3 or TRBV12-4 and TRBJ2-6; D perhaps matches TRBD1 (6 bases). Trimming shortened V by 6 bases and J by 0 bases, and 12 bases separated the two germline ends. The CDR3 totals 16 residues. The CDR3 here is CASSPDRSSGANVLTF. CDR3 DNA sequence: TGTGCCAGCAGCCCTGACAGGTCCTCTGGGGCCAACGTCCTGACTTTC.